This TCR beta chain came from a study of graft-versus-host responses after intestinal transplantation. At the level of the study: All recipients were transplanted with multivisceral, liver-intestinal, or isolated intestinal grafts. Recipients uniformly received anti-thymocyte globulin induction, followed by tacrolimus and steroids for two to four years.

The method was immunoSEQ multiplex PCR; TCRdb's version includes in-frame clones alone and lacks a portion of them. The table lists about 96,000 clones, roughly nine tenths of them singletons. Study outcomes and limitations: Some GvH clones appeared in ileal mucosa or blood before recipient bone marrow. Peak GvH clone levels in circulation were associated with early post-transplant HvG declines.

A note on this clone: Its antigen remains unidentified.

The specimen comprised unstimulated CD4+ T cells sorted from spleen or lymph node cells, sampled before intestinal transplant. The origin of this receptor is a human donor who received an intestinal transplant.

This chain's CDR3 is CASSPSGLISNEQFF. The CDR3 DNA reads as TGTGCCAGCAGTCCGTCGGGACTAATTTCCAATGAGCAGTTCTTC. V gene TRBV28 combines with J gene TRBJ2-1; TRBD2 aligns across 7 bases. From germline, CDR1 is MDHEN and CDR2 SYDVKM. Trimming removed 5 bases from V and 6 bases from J; junction bases left unmatched: 10. This CDR3 spans 15 amino acids.